The 16 T cell receptor beta chains listed next were all sequenced from one sample in a study of T cell repertoires in cytomegalovirus infection (dated by TCRdb to between 2019 and 2020). This sample's treatment or condition label indicates: in vitro stimulation with specific CMV peptide epitopes to enrich CMV-specific T cells. These receptors have no known antigen. Reads for this sample came from an Illumina HiSeq 1500. TCRdb cleaned the public reads at Q25 with fastp, built clones with MiXCR and kept in-frame beta chains. Rows matching on CDR3 protein sequence are summarized as one entry with the most common DNA and genes. This sample holds 680,000 or so distinct CDR3 sequences; around a third were observed only once. The ten most abundant clones make up 18% of the sample. Sequencing was performed on cultured PBMCs, taken from culture after CMV antigen stimulation. These receptors were taken from a human donor in good health (CMV status not recorded). Some clones in this sample may be carry-over from other donors' samples.

The rearrangement joins TRBV6-6 to TRBJ1-4; D gene ambiguous. CDR1 and CDR2 from the germline V gene are MNHNY and SVGAGI (reference sequence). V was cut by 6 bases and J by 4 bases, with 18 bases left in between. The CDR3 consists of 16 residues. In DNA form, the CDR3 reads TGTGCCAGCAGAGTCAGCCCCGAATATAATAATGAAAAACTGTTTTTT. As protein: CASRVSPEYNNEKLFF.

This clonotype has just one count. The chain carries TRBV24-1 and TRBJ2-3, with D possibly being TRBD1 (5 bases). Germline CDR1 reads KGHDR; CDR2 reads SFDVKD. V was shortened by 0 bases and J by 3 bases, with 15 bases between the two germline ends. The CDR3 is 17 residues long. The DNA of the CDR3 is TGTGCCACCAGTGATTTGCCTCAGGGTTTAGGGACAGATACGCAGTATTTT. Translation: CATSDLPQGLGTDTQYF.

This clonotype was observed a single time. The chain has TRBV28 and TRBJ2-3; TRBD2 aligns across 10 bases. This CDR3 is built from 14 residues. J was trimmed by 5 bases and V by 5 bases; bases with no gene match: 4. Germline V gene data show CDR1 as MDHEN and CDR2 as SYDVKM. CDR3 in amino acids: CASSSGGARDTQYF. CDR3 DNA sequence: TGTGCCAGCAGTAGCGGGGGGGCTAGAGATACGCAGTATTTT.

This clonotype was counted at least ten times. This chain joins TRBV10-3 and TRBJ1-6; 10 bases are a match to TRBD1. The CDR3 extends over 15 amino acids. V was pared by 6 bases and J by 5 bases, with 4 bases of the junction left unmatched. Germline values: CDR1 ENHRY, CDR2 SYGVKD. CDR3 sequence: CAIRPGTGDNSPLHF. CDR3 nucleotides: TGTGCCATCAGACCCGGGACAGGGGATAATTCACCCCTCCACTTT.

In its sample, this clonotype was seen a few times. At one end the junction does not follow the germline gene, possibly because of a read error. The rearrangement joins TRBV6-2 or TRBV6-3 to TRBJ1-2; the D is unclear. The germline CDR1 and CDR2 sequences are MNHEY and SVGEGT. The CDR3 length is 16 residues. This chain's CDR3 is CASSYSSGEPYYRYTF. The CDR3 DNA follows: TGTGCCAGCAGTTACTCGTCCGGGGAACCCTACTATCGCTACACCTTC.

V gene TRBV10-3 combines with J gene TRBJ2-7, with D perhaps TRBD1 (6 bases). CDR1 ENHRY and CDR2 SYGVKD come from the germline V gene. The length of the CDR3 is 13 residues. V gave up 4 bases and J gave up 2 bases, with 9 bases separating them. As DNA, the CDR3 is TGTGCCATCAGTGCCGGACAGCCCTACGAGCAGTACTTC. This encodes CAISAGQPYEQYF.

The gene calls are TRBV19 and TRBJ2-3, with 7 bases aligning to TRBD2. From germline, CDR1 is LNHDA and CDR2 SQIVND (reference sequence). The CDR3 length is 14 residues. The V segment lost 10 bases and the J segment 1 base; nucleotides outside the gene matches: 8. The CDR3 bases are TGTGCCACTCTTCAGGGAGGGGGCACAGATACGCAGTATTTT. As protein: CATLQGGGTDTQYF. Full variable domain (remainder filled in from reference TRBV19 and TRBJ2-3): DGGITQSPKYLFRKEGQNVTLSCEQNLNHDAMYWYRQDPGQGLRLIYYSQIVNDFQKGDIAEGYSVSREKKESFPLTVTSAQKNPTAFYLCATLQGGGTDTQYFGPGTRLTVL.

This clonotype was seen ten or more times. The rearrangement uses TRBV7-2 and TRBJ2-3; the match to TRBD1 covers 8 bases. Trimming took 6 bases from V and 0 from J; bases not matched to a gene: 5. The CDR3 length is 15 residues. Germline CDR1 reads SGHTA; CDR2 reads FQGNSA. The chain's CDR3 is CASRTGGKSTDTQYF. The CDR3 DNA reads TGTGCCAGCAGAACAGGGGGAAAAAGCACAGATACGCAGTATTTT.

As for this clonotype: A clone one base away is much larger, so this may be a read error. Likely a read error: the CDR3 ends without its conserved phenylalanine or tryptophan. CDR3 region: CASSATGGIGYTC. The DNA for the CDR3 is TGTGCCAGCAGCGCGACAGGGGGAATCGGCTACACCTGC. This chain uses TRBV7-2 with TRBJ1-2; 9 nucleotides agree with TRBD1. Germline-derived CDR1 and CDR2 are SGHTA and FQGNSA. J gave up 8 bases and V 5 bases, and 6 bases lay outside the gene matches. The CDR3 runs to 13 residues.

The V and J genes are TRBV28 and TRBJ1-1; the D is unclear. Trimming removed 2 bases at V and 3 bases at J, with 7 bases between. The CDR3 has 13 residues. Germline-derived CDR1 and CDR2 are MDHEN and SYDVKM. The CDR3 here is CASSLMFHTEAFF. The CDR3 DNA is TGTGCCAGCAGTTTAATGTTTCACACTGAAGCTTTCTTT.

This clonotype was counted a few times. The V gene is TRBV28, the J gene TRBJ1-1; 7 bases agree with TRBD1. Germline lookup yields CDR1 MDHEN and CDR2 SYDVKM. The CDR3 sequence is 14 residues long. The ends lost 8 bases at V and 6 bases at J; junction bases unmatched: 12. DNA of the CDR3: TGTGCCAGCGGAAACAGGGGTATATTTGCTGAAGCTTTCTTT. Protein product: CASGNRGIFAEAFF.

The V and J genes are TRBV12-3 or TRBV12-4 and TRBJ2-1; 8 bases map to TRBD1. V was pared by 6 bases and J by 9 bases, with 4 bases of the junction left unmatched. The CDR3 extends over 12 amino acids. CDR3 DNA sequence: TGTGCCAGCAGGGAGGACAGGGCTGAGCAGTTCTTC. Its translation: CASREDRAEQFF.

The CDR3 sequence is CASSTRVGYNEQFF. The CDR3 region has the DNA TGTGCCAGTAGTACTCGCGTCGGATACAATGAGCAGTTCTTC. The genes are TRBV19 and TRBJ2-1; D call uncertain. The CDR3 has 14 amino acids. V lost 4 bases, J lost 4 bases, and 11 bases lay in between. In germline, CDR1 is LNHDA, CDR2 SQIVND (reference sequence).

This rearrangement joins TRBV6-1 to TRBJ1-1; D gene uncertain. CDR3 length: 13 residues. The V end lost 4 bases, the J end lost 4 bases, and 10 bases lay between the germline ends. In germline, CDR1 is MNHNS, CDR2 SASEGT. CDR3: CASSANWGTEAFF. CDR3 DNA sequence: TGTGCCAGCAGTGCCAATTGGGGCACTGAAGCTTTCTTT.

This chain joins TRBV18 and TRBJ2-1, with D unresolved. CDR1 and CDR2 from the germline V gene are KGHSH and LQKENI. This CDR3 spans 15 amino acids. Trimming removed 2 bases at V and 5 bases at J, with 13 bases between. CDR3 loop: CASSPITDPNNEQFF. The CDR3 DNA follows: TGTGCCAGCTCACCAATCACAGATCCCAACAATGAGCAGTTCTTC.

This clonotype was detected only once. The J gene is TRBJ2-5, the V gene TRBV19; 7 bases match TRBD1. This CDR3 is 17 amino acids long. Germline V gene sequence: CDR1 LNHDA, CDR2 SQIVND (reference sequence). Trimming cost V 3 bases and J 5 bases; bases outside gene matches: 15. In DNA, the CDR3 is TGTGCCAGTAGTATTAGGACAGGTCCGAATGTTCCGGAGACCCAGTACTTC. Translation: CASSIRTGPNVPETQYF.